The sequence of this TCR beta chain was determined in a study of blood T cell repertoires in COVID-19. Looked up from germline, CDR1 is KGHSH and CDR2 is LQKENI. The length of the CDR3 is 13 residues. The germline V and J ends were trimmed by 3 bases and 3 bases, with 8 bases remaining between them. Sequencing used immunoSEQ multiplex PCR; TCRdb keeps in-frame clones, though not all of them. The table shows about 130,000 clones, with roughly 88% occurring only once. The origin of this receptor is a man aged 45-60 years who had recovered from COVID-19. Specimen: PBMCs or T cells enriched from blood (not recorded which). The gene calls are TRBV18 and TRBJ1-2; TRBD1 might be the D (5 bases). CDR3 sequence reads: CASSPDRDYGYTF. CDR3 coding DNA: TGTGCCAGCTCACCCGACAGAGACTATGGCTACACCTTC. The full variable domain, rest sourced from reference TRBV18 and TRBJ1-2, is NAGVMQNPRHLVRRRGQEARLRCSPMKGHSHVYWYRQLPEEGLKFMVYLQKENIIDESGMPKERFSAEFPKEGPSILRIQQVVRGDSAAYFCASSPDRDYGYTFGSGTRLTVV.